This T cell receptor (beta chain) comes out of a study of blood T cell repertoires in COVID-19. Overall study context: Samples of COVID-19 (acute and convalescent) were obtained from the United States, Italy and Spain.

In the study's own analysis: Estimation of nucleated cell counts relied on the amplification of reference gene primers. Profiling relied on immunoSEQ multiplex PCR, and the TCRdb table lists in-frame clones only, not all of them. For V, J and clone size, that table is used; D and trimming come from the DNA. The repertoire includes about 480,000 clones, 88% of them detected once, and less than 2% sits in the top ten. In Cohort 3, a recovered donor had either two negative PCRs, clearance, or symptom resolution. Trimming took 4 bases from V and 0 from J; bases not matched to a gene: 7. The CDR3 is 18 amino acids. Germline CDR1 SEHNR, CDR2 FQNEAQ (reference sequence).

The chain is built from TRBV7-9 and TRBJ2-2; the match to TRBD2 covers 11 bases. The sequencing sample was made of PBMCs or T cells enriched from blood (not recorded which). The receptor was isolated from a woman aged 40-49 years who had recovered from COVID-19. CDR3 bases: TGTGCCAGCAGCTATCCGAATAGCGGGAGGGCGAACACCGGGGAGCTGTTTTTT. Translation gives CASSYPNSGRANTGELFF.